This is a list of T cell receptor beta chains from one sample in a study of EBV T-cell therapy then PD-1 blockade in nasopharyngeal carcinoma. Their antigens are not known. Only in-frame clones appear in the TCRdb table, and some are missing; sequencing was by immunoSEQ multiplex PCR. The sample yields roughly 22,000 clones, 82% seen once. Here the sequenced sample was CD8+ T cells from blood, taken at day -245 from a patient whose treatment included autologous EBV-specific T cells and nivolumab. The receptors were sampled from a man aged 35 to 55 with nasopharyngeal carcinoma. Both conserved end residues are part of each CDR3.

v_gene	j_gene	CDR3aa
TRBV27	TRBJ2-2	CASSSDRVDANTGELFF
TRBV15	TRBJ2-1	CATELGLDNEQFF
TRBV6-2/TRBV6-3	TRBJ1-5	CASSYNSNQPQHF
TRBV7-9	TRBJ2-2	CASSLDRGLRGELFF
TRBV6-5	TRBJ1-1	CASTGGEATEAFF
TRBV25-1	TRBJ2-5	CASTPGGGETQYF
TRBV6-5	TRBJ1-6	CASSYSVNSPLHF
TRBV5-6	TRBJ1-3	CASSPPSGNTIYF
TRBV9	TRBJ2-7	CASSFSGGPDEQYF
TRBV4-1	TRBJ1-5	CASSQDRGLNQPQHF
TRBV4-2	TRBJ1-1	CASSPGQDSNTEAFF
TRBV6-5	TRBJ1-2	CASTHVGYGYTF
TRBV6-2/TRBV6-3	TRBJ1-5	CASSYVTGTVVNQPQHF
TRBV7-9	TRBJ2-1	CASSPRADNEQFF
TRBV5-1	TRBJ2-7	CASSWDRGLAYEQYF
TRBV2	TRBJ1-3	CASMVAYSGNTIYF
TRBV27	TRBJ1-2	CASSRGSPGAYGYTF
TRBV7-6	TRBJ2-2	CASSQINTGELFF
TRBV6-5	TRBJ2-1	CASSYGGRGPYNEQFF
TRBV15	TRBJ1-2	CASGGLYGYTF
TRBV6-4	TRBJ2-1	CASSGGQVDYNEQFF
TRBV7-6	TRBJ2-3	CASSQTGSHTDTQYF
TRBV5-6	TRBJ2-3	CASSKTGRGVDTQYF
TRBV7-9	TRBJ2-2	CASSWDYVTGELFF
TRBV4-1	TRBJ2-7	CASSLPGGEQYF
TRBV5-6	TRBJ2-7	CASSLWGGGVYEQYF
TRBV6-5	TRBJ1-5	CASSYDQGPNQPQHF
TRBV5-4	TRBJ2-7	CASSPDSVSSYEQYF
TRBV9	TRBJ2-1	CASSVGRTGRVNEQFF
TRBV7-9	TRBJ1-5	CASSSETRGSQPQHF
TRBV10-3	TRBJ2-7	CAISRTGTGSSYEQYF
TRBV5-8	TRBJ2-5	CASSLGQGETQYF
TRBV7-9	TRBJ1-4	CASSLSPGDGSEKLFF
TRBV6-1	TRBJ2-3	CASSEVAGGSTDTQYF
TRBV7-2	TRBJ1-3	CASSLDGSSGNTIYF
TRBV27	TRBJ2-3	CASSLDRSTDTQYF
TRBV5-1	TRBJ1-4	CASSLYRGGTNEKLFF
TRBV12-3/TRBV12-4	TRBJ2-3	CASAGADTQYF
TRBV7-6	TRBJ2-7	CASSQGSAAYEQYF
TRBV15	TRBJ1-6	CATSSLLQGYNSPLHF
TRBV18	TRBJ2-1	CATVQGNEQFF
TRBV2	TRBJ1-2	CASSEGQGVGYGYTF
TRBV27	TRBJ1-1	CASSFAGTGGVETEAFF
TRBV27	TRBJ2-3	CASSLWFRTDTQYF
TRBV6-2/TRBV6-3	TRBJ1-6	CASSYSPDGGSPLHF
TRBV25-1	TRBJ2-2	CASSNTGELFF